A selection of T cell receptor beta chains follows, all from one sample in a study of blood T cell repertoires in COVID-19. Data came from immunoSEQ multiplex PCR; TCRdb stores just in-frame clones and leaves some out. This sample yields about 180,000 clones, of which roughly 80% are seen a single time; over 7.5% belongs to the top ten. Sequencing was performed on peripheral blood. All receptors come from a woman in her seventies with acute or convalescent COVID-19. CDR3s include the opening cysteine and the closing phenylalanine or tryptophan. Fields, in order: CDR3 DNA, CDR3 protein, clone size, D gene, V gene, J gene. A D gene is named only where the DNA matches it firmly. Size is stated for part of the rows, as once, few or many counts, or as a class when the clone is expanded.

TGTGCCACCCAATCAGGGGTCTACGAGCAGTACTTC	CATQSGVYEQYF	NA	NA	TRBV25-1	TRBJ2-7
TGTGCCAGCAGGCCCTTGGGGGGGCCGTATGGCTACACCTTC	CASRPLGGPYGYTF	NA	NA	TRBV28	TRBJ1-2
TGTGCCAGCAGCACGGGACTAGCGGGAGGTTTGGATACGCAGTATTTT	CASSTGLAGGLDTQYF	NA	TRBD2	TRBV5-4	TRBJ2-3
TGTGCCAGCAGTGACCCGACTAGCGGGAGGGCCTGGAAAGACGAGCAGTACTTC	CASSDPTSGRAWKDEQYF	NA	TRBD2	TRBV6-1	TRBJ2-7
TGTGCCAGCAGCGTCAGGTCCGGGGGACTAGCGGGAGCAGATACGCAGTATTTT	CASSVRSGGLAGADTQYF	NA	TRBD2	TRBV9	TRBJ2-3
TGTGCCAGCATGGTGAGGACCTACGAGCAGTACTTC	CASMVRTYEQYF	NA	NA	TRBV2	TRBJ2-7
TGTGCCAGCAGCCCGGACAGTTCCTCAGCTAACTATGGCTACACCTTC	CASSPDSSSANYGYTF	few	NA	TRBV7-9	TRBJ1-2
TGTGCCAGCAGGGACAGGGGGCCCCATGAGCAGTTCTTC	CASRDRGPHEQFF	NA	TRBD1	TRBV6-5	TRBJ2-1
TGTGCCAGCAGCTTCGGACAGATTACCGGGGAGCTGTTTTTT	CASSFGQITGELFF	once	NA	TRBV5-8	TRBJ2-2
TGTGCCAGTGCGACAGGGAACTCTGGAAACACCATATATTTT	CASATGNSGNTIYF	few	TRBD1	TRBV19	TRBJ1-3
TGTGCCAGCTCCAGGGCCAACTATGGCTACACCTTC	CASSRANYGYTF	NA	NA	TRBV5-4	TRBJ1-2
TGTGCCAGCAGTATAGGTGGAGGGTACACAGATACGCAGTATTTT	CASSIGGGYTDTQYF	NA	NA	TRBV6-5	TRBJ2-3
TGTGCCAGCAGCCTGAGCGGGGGGACTGAGCAGTTCTTC	CASSLSGGTEQFF	NA	TRBD2	TRBV7-3	TRBJ2-1
TGTGCCAGCAGCGCCCCGGACTTGGGAAGGTACGAGCAGTACTTC	CASSAPDLGRYEQYF	NA	NA	TRBV6-6	TRBJ2-7
NA	CASSGQGFGAGELFF	NA	NA	TRBV4-2	TRBJ2-2
TGTGCCAGAGGGACAGGGTCTAATCAGCCCCAGCATTTT	CARGTGSNQPQHF	NA	TRBD1	TRBV6-5	TRBJ1-5
TGCGCCAGCCTAGCCGCCCAGCGGGGACAGGTTACCTACGAGCAGTACTTC	CASLAAQRGQVTYEQYF	NA	NA	TRBV5-1	TRBJ2-7
TGTGCCAGCAGCTTTACTAGCGGGAGTCGGGGTACGCAGTATTTT	CASSFTSGSRGTQYF	NA	TRBD2	TRBV7-2	TRBJ2-3
TGTGCCAGCAGAGCCGGGGGGGCGGGAGCCGATACGCAGTATTTT	CASRAGGAGADTQYF	NA	TRBD2	TRBV28	TRBJ2-3
TGTGCCAGCAGCTTTTCCGCGGGAGGGACAGATACGCAGTATTTT	CASSFSAGGTDTQYF	NA	TRBD2	TRBV7-2	TRBJ2-3